The rows below give T cell receptor beta chains drawn from one sample of a study of T-cell memory formation after mild COVID-19. TCRdb ran MiXCR on the 5' RACE reads and lists one entry per CDR3 protein. The sample holds approximately 260,000 distinct CDR3 sequences, 16% seen once. The sample was PBMCs or a T cell subset sorted from them (not recorded which). These receptor sequences come from a man aged 18-30 years who had mild COVID-19 (a few samples of this study predate the infection). Cell type and time point are not known. Each CDR3 is given with its conserved first and last residue. Fields, in order: CDR3 length, V gene, J gene, CDR3 protein.

len: 14
v_gene: TRBV7-2
j_gene: TRBJ2-7
CDR3aa: CASSTRRGRDEQYF

len: 14
v_gene: TRBV2
j_gene: TRBJ2-1
CDR3aa: CASKAGSGNNEQFF

len: 13
v_gene: TRBV7-2
j_gene: TRBJ2-1
CDR3aa: CASSRFQYNEQFF

len: 18
v_gene: TRBV4-3
j_gene: TRBJ2-3
CDR3aa: CASSQGGTSGGAEDTQYF

len: 14
v_gene: TRBV5-1
j_gene: TRBJ2-5
CDR3aa: CASSLGGPVETQYF

len: 14
v_gene: TRBV6-5
j_gene: TRBJ2-3
CDR3aa: CASNPGPLPDTQYF

len: 19
v_gene: TRBV7-9
j_gene: TRBJ2-6
CDR3aa: CASSLWGGQGTSGANVLTF

len: 16
v_gene: TRBV7-9
j_gene: TRBJ2-1
CDR3aa: CASSSLAETSYNEQFF

len: 15
v_gene: TRBV19
j_gene: TRBJ1-4
CDR3aa: CASARTGTGLEKLFF

len: 16
v_gene: TRBV7-9
j_gene: TRBJ2-2
CDR3aa: CASSSQRGGLTGELFF

len: 12
v_gene: TRBV12-3/TRBV12-4
j_gene: TRBJ2-7
CDR3aa: CASSMGGYEQYF

len: 16
v_gene: TRBV10-3
j_gene: TRBJ2-1
CDR3aa: CAISGGTSGVYNEQFF

len: 13
v_gene: TRBV6-5
j_gene: TRBJ1-2
CDR3aa: CASTWTTGGGYTF

len: 15
v_gene: TRBV10-3
j_gene: TRBJ2-3
CDR3aa: CAIREWASGTDTQYF

len: 15
v_gene: TRBV11-2
j_gene: TRBJ2-1
CDR3aa: CASRQGTSGHNEQFF

len: 14
v_gene: TRBV18
j_gene: TRBJ1-6
CDR3aa: CASSLSSYNSPLHF

len: 14
v_gene: TRBV5-4
j_gene: TRBJ2-7
CDR3aa: CASSLVGRGPEQYF

len: 12
v_gene: TRBV12-3/TRBV12-4
j_gene: TRBJ2-3
CDR3aa: CASTLVTDTQYF

len: 16
v_gene: TRBV5-1
j_gene: TRBJ2-1
CDR3aa: CASSLNLAGTYNEQFF

len: 13
v_gene: TRBV20-1
j_gene: TRBJ1-2
CDR3aa: CSARVEQRGGYTF

len: 12
v_gene: TRBV24-1
j_gene: TRBJ2-7
CDR3aa: CATSDWRGEQYF

len: 14
v_gene: TRBV7-6
j_gene: TRBJ1-1
CDR3aa: CASSPASWGTEAFF

len: 14
v_gene: TRBV6-5
j_gene: TRBJ1-1
CDR3aa: CASSYVSSTTEAFF

len: 15
v_gene: TRBV5-6
j_gene: TRBJ2-3
CDR3aa: CASSLSAGGADTQYF

len: 15
v_gene: TRBV28
j_gene: TRBJ2-1
CDR3aa: CASSPAGTGVVEQFF

len: 18
v_gene: TRBV5-1
j_gene: TRBJ2-1
CDR3aa: CASSLGVRGPILYNEQFF

len: 14
v_gene: TRBV10-1
j_gene: TRBJ2-3
CDR3aa: CASSDTGGTDTQYF

len: 16
v_gene: TRBV7-3
j_gene: TRBJ1-2
CDR3aa: CASSLTPGQQDYGYTF

len: 16
v_gene: TRBV5-1
j_gene: TRBJ2-3
CDR3aa: CASSLGALGGTDTQYF

len: 14
v_gene: TRBV5-1
j_gene: TRBJ1-5
CDR3aa: CASSSDRARQPQHF

len: 14
v_gene: TRBV14
j_gene: TRBJ2-1
CDR3aa: CASSQDTTRNEQFF

len: 14
v_gene: TRBV2
j_gene: TRBJ2-2
CDR3aa: CASSGDRVAGELFF

len: 11
v_gene: TRBV2
j_gene: TRBJ2-1
CDR3aa: CASRFPGKQFF

len: 15
v_gene: TRBV7-9
j_gene: TRBJ1-4
CDR3aa: CASSPEGQGNEKLFF

len: 14
v_gene: TRBV6-5
j_gene: TRBJ2-7
CDR3aa: CASSRRTNSYEQYF

len: 15
v_gene: TRBV19
j_gene: TRBJ1-1
CDR3aa: CASIDRGGVDTEAFF

len: 13
v_gene: TRBV14
j_gene: TRBJ1-2
CDR3aa: CASSRSTGDSYTF

len: 13
v_gene: TRBV27
j_gene: TRBJ2-4
CDR3aa: CASSGLAKNIQYF

len: 14
v_gene: TRBV7-6
j_gene: TRBJ2-5
CDR3aa: CASSQTYAEETQYF

len: 15
v_gene: TRBV27
j_gene: TRBJ1-6
CDR3aa: CASSLWGQTLSPLHF

len: 12
v_gene: TRBV2
j_gene: TRBJ2-5
CDR3aa: CARRGDEETQYF

len: 18
v_gene: TRBV5-1
j_gene: TRBJ1-2
CDR3aa: CASSTKPAGLQGPYGYTF

len: 13
v_gene: TRBV28
j_gene: TRBJ1-2
CDR3aa: CASSFGSVYGYTF

len: 14
v_gene: TRBV7-2
j_gene: TRBJ1-6
CDR3aa: CASSSQGPNSPLHF

len: 13
v_gene: TRBV7-2
j_gene: TRBJ1-1
CDR3aa: CASSLRGQLEAFF

len: 11
v_gene: TRBV2
j_gene: TRBJ1-6
CDR3aa: CASSERGTLHF

len: 15
v_gene: TRBV5-1
j_gene: TRBJ2-2
CDR3aa: CASRRDPGNTGELFF

len: 15
v_gene: TRBV6-5
j_gene: TRBJ2-3
CDR3aa: CASRLAGGLTDTQYF

len: 14
v_gene: TRBV10-3
j_gene: TRBJ2-3
CDR3aa: CAIKTGGSTDTQYF

len: 15
v_gene: TRBV12-3/TRBV12-4
j_gene: TRBJ2-3
CDR3aa: CASSTLDRHTDTQYF

len: 13
v_gene: TRBV6-2/TRBV6-3
j_gene: TRBJ2-2
CDR3aa: CASRVMGTGELFF

len: 12
v_gene: TRBV18
j_gene: TRBJ2-7
CDR3aa: CASSPPYDEQYF

len: 13
v_gene: TRBV5-1
j_gene: TRBJ2-1
CDR3aa: CASSSEPSGEQFF

len: 15
v_gene: TRBV5-5
j_gene: TRBJ2-7
CDR3aa: CASSPSVDRDYEQYF